Sequencing of this T cell receptor (beta chain) was carried out in a study of blood T cell repertoires in COVID-19 (dated by TCRdb to between 2020 and 2021). As for the study more broadly: Samples from collaborators originated in the United States, Italy and Spain and spanned both the acute and convalescent phases of COVID-19. Where HLA class I and class II types were available, the types were taken from metadata supplied by the sample provider, not from assay-based typing. The repertoires were released in a freely available public database intended as a resource for research on the immune response to SARS-CoV-2. The prospective study material was composed of cDNA or gDNA derived from T cells, B-cell-depleted T cells, or PBMCs. Subjects who had been exposed to COVID-19, were actively infected with it, or had recovered from it provided the deeply sampled blood TCRbeta repertoires that made up the dataset. Sample metadata almost always included a de-identified subject ID, COVID-19 status, age in years and sex. Samples were obtained from the ongoing ImmuneRACE study (first 160 participants) and from over a thousand subjects provided by 6 global collaborators. The paper's findings and limits, for the study overall: The amount of clinical and demographic metadata varied by source and participant and was provided uncurated.

Whole blood was collected in K2EDTA tubes by collaborating institutions according to the institutions' own protocols. For TCRbeta analysis, collaborators shipped samples in one of three forms: frozen whole blood, isolated PBMCs, or DNA extracted from either of those sample types. Details on this clone: No cognate antigen has been identified for it. No quality values exist for individual bases; no much larger clone is one base distant.

The cysteine opens and the phenylalanine closes a CDR3 of 15 amino acids. Only the CDR3 DNA stays, 45 bases, in frame from base 1. CDR1 and CDR2 are drawn from the germline V gene: LGHNA, YSLEER. V ends up 1 base short and J 9 bases short, with an unmatched junction base count of 9. TCRbeta CDR3 regions were amplified from genomic DNA using the immunoSEQ Assay, a bias-controlled multiplex PCR. Regarding the original processing steps: Nucleated cell counts per sample were estimated from amplification of reference gene primers within the assay. Sequence reads were collapsed and filtered to measure the absolute abundance of every unique TCRbeta CDR3 rearrangement. Productive Simpson clonality was computed per sample as the square root of Simpson's diversity index over productive rearrangements. The table comes from immuneACCESS by way of TCRdb, which keeps in-frame sequences with V and J called. Part of the clones is missing from these tables; in studies checked, under half for an unresolved V gene and the rest for unknown reasons. For V, J and clone size, that table is used; D and trimming come from the DNA. This sample is represented by over 150,000 clones; around 74% of them were singletons. The ten most abundant clones make up roughly 3.6% of the sample.

This chain joins TRBV4-3 to TRBJ1-1; TRBD1 fits 9 bases in the junction. Sequencing was done on a sample of peripheral blood. The receptor's source is a woman aged 80 or over with acute or convalescent COVID-19. The sequenced DNA is TGCGCCAGCAGCCAAGCCTGGAGACAGGGGGGGAAAGCTTTCTTT. Its protein product is CASSQAWRQGGKAFF.